The 23 T cell receptor beta chains below come from one sample, sequenced in a study of T cell responses to AZD1222 COVID-19 vaccine (dated by TCRdb to the early 2020s). What the time point label conveys for this sample: baseline before first vaccination. Library creation used the immunoSEQ multiplex PCR assay. TCRdb stores this immuneACCESS table with in-frame sequences only. Part of the clones is absent; in the studies checked, under half of the shortfall reflects unresolved V genes, and no reason is known for the rest. The sample table contains roughly 110,000 clones; only one count was recorded for approximately 83% of them. Around 9.9% of the sample is held by the ten biggest clonotypes. The sample consisted of peripheral blood, taken on day 0 of AZD1222 vaccination. These receptors came from an adult in good health.

The chain recombines TRBV19 with TRBJ2-2; D possibly corresponds to TRBD2 (6 bases). Germline CDR1 is LNHDA and CDR2 is SQIVND (reference sequence). This CDR3 comprises 14 residues. Between the trimmed V and J ends, which lost 5 bases and 5 bases, there was a span of 12 bases. CDR3 coding DNA: TGTGCCAGTAGTGCCAGTAGCGGAACCGGGGAGCTGTTTTTT. Translated: CASSASSGTGELFF.

The J gene is TRBJ2-7, the V gene TRBV21-1; TRBD1, as called in the table, went unchecked against the DNA. TRBV21-1 is listed as a pseudogene. This CDR3 is built from 14 residues. The CDR3 DNA sequence: TGTGCCAGCAGCAGGGCAACTTCGCCATACGAGCAGTACTTC. Its translation is CASSRATSPYEQYF.

This clone has just one count. The V call is TRBV7-9, the J call TRBJ2-1; 7 positions match TRBD2. Germline trimming cut 5 bases from V and 1 base from J; bases unmatched to any gene: 5. Germline loops: CDR1 SEHNR, CDR2 FQNEAQ (reference sequence). The CDR3 sequence is 15 residues long. The CDR3 DNA sequence: TGTGCCAGCAGCCTCTCCGGGGGGTCCTACAATGAGCAGTTCTTC. This encodes CASSLSGGSYNEQFF.

CDR3 sequence: CASSLQSDAGDNEQFF. The CDR3 DNA reads TGTGCCAGCAGCTTACAAAGCGATGCGGGGGACAATGAGCAGTTCTTC. V and J are TRBV7-6 and TRBJ2-1; 7 nucleotides match TRBD2. Looked up from germline, CDR1 is SGHVS and CDR2 is FNYEAQ. This CDR3 has 16 amino acids. V shed 2 bases and J 5 bases; nucleotides not matched to a gene: 9.

A few counts support this clone. This rearrangement joins TRBV28 to TRBJ2-2; TRBD2 aligns across 10 bases. The CDR3 is 14 amino acids. The trim removed 3 bases at V and 6 bases at J, leaving 1 base unmatched. CDR1 and CDR2 from the germline V gene are MDHEN and SYDVKM. The CDR3: CASSFSGGAGELFF. For the CDR3, the DNA is TGTGCCAGCAGTTTCAGCGGGGGGGCCGGGGAGCTGTTTTTT.

The V gene is TRBV5-1, the J gene TRBJ1-1; D may be TRBD1 (5 bases). The germline V gene encodes CDR1 SGHRS and CDR2 YFSETQ. CDR3 length: 14 residues. Trimming shortened V by 4 bases and J by 10 bases, and 20 bases separated the two germline ends. CDR3 amino acids: CASSPNLGALGAFF. The CDR3 bases are TGCGCCAGCAGCCCCAACCTCGGGGCTTTAGGAGCTTTCTTT. The full variable domain, rest sourced from reference TRBV5-1 and TRBJ1-1, is KAGVTQTPRYLIKTRGQQVTLSCSPISGHRSVSWYQQTPGQGLQFLFEYFSETQRNKGNFPGRFSGRQFSNSRSEMNVSTLELGDSALYLCASSPNLGALGAFFGQGTRLTVV.

V and J are TRBV15 and TRBJ2-2, with 10 bases aligning to TRBD2. The CDR3 spans 19 residues. Germline trimming cut 1 base from V and 3 bases from J; bases unmatched to any gene: 11. CDR1 is LNHNV and CDR2 is YYDKDF in the germline V gene (reference sequence). Here the CDR3 reads CATSRGQTASGSYTGELFF. The CDR3 DNA sequence: TGTGCCACCAGCAGAGGACAGACCGCTAGCGGGAGCTACACCGGGGAGCTGTTTTTT.

This clone ranks as medium-sized. The chain is built from TRBV7-9 and TRBJ1-5; D is perhaps TRBD1 (5 bases). Germline V CDR1 and CDR2: SEHNR, FQNEAQ (reference sequence). The CDR3 has 15 residues. V was trimmed by 5 bases and J by 0 bases, leaving 11 bases between them. As DNA, the CDR3 is TGTGCCAGCAGCCCGGGACGGAATAGCAATCAGCCCCAGCATTTT. Translated, it gives CASSPGRNSNQPQHF.

The chain recombines TRBV5-1 with TRBJ1-1; D ambiguous. Germline V gene lookup returns CDR1 SGHRS and CDR2 YFSETQ. The CDR3 loop spans 14 amino acids. Trimming removed 2 bases at V and 1 base at J, with 9 bases between. In DNA, the CDR3 is TGCGCCAGCAGCTTAGCGCCCTCGAACACTGAAGCTTTCTTT. This sequence encodes CASSLAPSNTEAFF.

The chain uses TRBV6-5 and TRBJ1-2; TRBD1 is a possible D gene (5 bases). Germline V gene sequence: CDR1 MNHEY, CDR2 SVGAGI. The CDR3 is made up of 13 amino acids. Trimming took off 10 bases at V and 2 bases at J, with 14 bases between the two ends. CDR3 in amino acids: CATARDQNYGYTF. The CDR3 DNA is TGTGCCACCGCCCGGGACCAAAACTATGGCTACACCTTC.

This clone was found many times. The chain has TRBV6-2 or TRBV6-3 and TRBJ2-1; tentative D call: TRBD2 (6 bases). The CDR3 contains 14 residues. Germline V CDR1 and CDR2: MNHEY, SVGEGT. V was pared by 2 bases and J by 4 bases, with 9 bases between. The CDR3, as DNA: TGTGCCAGCAGTTACGTAGCGGCTTACAATGAGCAGTTCTTC. It encodes CASSYVAAYNEQFF.

The chain is built from TRBV7-2 and TRBJ2-1; 8 bases agree with TRBD1. The CDR3 consists of 13 residues. CDR1 SGHTA and CDR2 FQGNSA come from the germline V gene. Trimming at V came to 4 bases and at J to 7 bases, leaving 3 bases not matched to a gene. CDR3 bases: TGTGCCAGCAGCTCGACAGGGGTGAATGAGCAGTTCTTC. Amino acid sequence: CASSSTGVNEQFF. The whole variable domain, filled in from reference TRBV7-2 and TRBJ2-1, reads GAGVSQSPSNKVTEKGKDVELRCDPISGHTALYWYRQSLGQGLEFLIYFQGNSAPDKSGLPSDRFSAERTGGSVSTLTIQRTQQEDSAVYLCASSSTGVNEQFFGPGTRLTVL.

The CDR3 DNA reads as TGTGCCAGCAGCCCCGGAGGCTCCGGTGGCTACACCTTC. The encoded protein is CASSPGGSGGYTF. The rearrangement links TRBV3-1 (or the pseudogene TRBV3-2) to TRBJ1-2; no firm D call. The germline V and J ends were trimmed by 4 bases and 7 bases, with 13 bases remaining between them. CDR3 length equals 13 residues. Looked up from germline, CDR1 is LGHDT and CDR2 is YNNKEL (reference sequence).

J is TRBJ2-7 and V is TRBV29-1, with 9 bases matching TRBD1. Germline CDR1 reads SQVTM; CDR2 reads ANQGSEA. The CDR3 loop spans 17 amino acids. The V segment lost 7 bases and the J segment 1 base; nucleotides outside the gene matches: 17. CDR3 sequence (DNA): TGCAGCGCCTTAGGTGGGACAGGGAGTATAGGGTCCTACGAGCAGTACTTC. Protein product: CSALGGTGSIGSYEQYF.

The rearrangement joins TRBV2 to TRBJ1-1; D is unclear. V was cut by 2 bases and J by 1 base, with 11 bases left in between. The CDR3 is 15 amino acids. Germline CDR1 and CDR2: SNHLY and FYNNEI. Here the CDR3 DNA reads TGTGCCAGCAGTGAAAGTCCAGCTCCGAACACTGAAGCTTTCTTT. As protein: CASSESPAPNTEAFF.

The genes are TRBV28 and TRBJ1-4, with D hard to call. This CDR3 has 16 residues. Trimming pared 7 bases from V and 3 bases from J, leaving 18 bases between. Germline lookup yields CDR1 MDHEN and CDR2 SYDVKM. CDR3 residues: CASTSGLMGANEKLFF. In nucleotides, the CDR3 is TGTGCCAGCACATCGGGCCTCATGGGAGCTAATGAAAAACTGTTTTTT.

The gene calls are TRBV10-3 and TRBJ1-6, with a possible D match to TRBD1 (5 bases). Germline-derived CDR1 and CDR2 are ENHRY and SYGVKD. This CDR3 has 15 residues. Trimming pared 4 bases from V and 4 bases from J, leaving 11 bases between. CDR3 in DNA: TGTGCCATCAGTGGAGGGGCAGGGTATAATTCACCCCTCCACTTT. Translated, it gives CAISGGAGYNSPLHF.

The sample holds many counts of this clone. CDR3 in amino acids: CASNTMGRLTEAFF. As DNA, the CDR3 is TGTGCCAGTAACACGATGGGACGCCTCACTGAAGCTTTCTTT. The gene calls are TRBV19 and TRBJ1-1, with TRBD1 as a possible D gene (5 bases). The CDR3 runs 14 residues. Germline V lookup: CDR1 LNHDA, CDR2 SQIVND (reference sequence). The ends were cut back, 7 bases at V and 4 bases at J, with 16 bases in the middle.

The J gene is TRBJ2-3, the V gene TRBV9; 8 nucleotides match TRBD2. The trim removed 4 bases at V and 0 bases at J, leaving 7 bases unmatched. Germline assignment: CDR1 SGDLS and CDR2 YYNGEE. This CDR3 is 16 amino acids long. The CDR3 loop is CASSPRLATSTDTQYF. In DNA form, the CDR3 reads TGTGCCAGCAGCCCCAGACTAGCGACTAGCACAGATACGCAGTATTTT.

The table lists this clone with a count of one. The genes are TRBV7-2 and TRBJ1-4; D perhaps matches TRBD1 (5 bases). V dropped 5 bases and J dropped 3 bases, with 13 bases sitting between them. This CDR3 is built from 15 residues. Looked up from germline, CDR1 is SGHTA and CDR2 is FQGNSA. The DNA for the CDR3 is TGTGCCAGCAGCCCACGGGCAGGGTCTAATGAAAAACTGTTTTTT. It translates to CASSPRAGSNEKLFF.

For the CDR3, the DNA is TGTGCCAGCAGCTTAAGCGGGGGGGCCGAAGAGACCCAGTACTTC. Protein product: CASSLSGGAEETQYF. J is TRBJ2-5 and V is TRBV9; TRBD2 aligns across 10 bases. V dropped 4 bases and J dropped 3; count of bases not matched to a gene: 6. The CDR3 totals 15 residues. CDR1 and CDR2 (germline): SGDLS, YYNGEE.

The genes are TRBV18 and TRBJ1-2; 7 positions match TRBD1. V was clipped by 2 bases and J by 2 bases; unmatched bases: 11. The germline V gene encodes CDR1 KGHSH and CDR2 LQKENI. CDR3 length: 17 amino acids. The CDR3 region has the DNA TGTGCCAGCTCACCAGCTGCCTCGACGGGACAGAACTATGGCTACACCTTC. Translation: CASSPAASTGQNYGYTF.

The chain couples TRBV5-6 to TRBJ1-5; D possibly corresponds to TRBD1 (6 bases). This CDR3 is built from 16 residues. The germline V and J ends were trimmed by 3 bases and 5 bases, with 18 bases remaining between them. Germline V gives CDR1 SGHDT, CDR2 YYEEEE. The CDR3, as DNA: TGTGCCAGCAGCTCGAAATACAGGGAGGAATATCAGCCCCAGCATTTT. Translating it yields CASSSKYREEYQPQHF.